Sequencing of this T cell receptor (beta chain) was carried out in a study of blood T cell repertoires in COVID-19. Study summary: Specimens from acute and convalescent COVID-19 originated in the United States, Italy and Spain. Nucleic acid was either cDNA or gDNA, and it came from T cells, B-cell-depleted T cells, or PBMCs.

In the source study's methods: Reference gene primers were amplified, and this amplification served to estimate nucleated cell counts. Sequencing used immunoSEQ multiplex PCR; TCRdb keeps in-frame clones, though not all of them. Clonal size and the V and J genes are those of that table, whereas D and trimming came from the DNA. The sample holds tens of thousands of clones, approximately 85% seen once. This clone was seen a single time. The source is a man older than 75 with acute or convalescent COVID-19. The sequenced sample consisted of peripheral blood.

In nucleotides, the CDR3 is TGTGCCAGCAGTCCAAGGACAGGGGGATATGGCTACACCTTC. It encodes CASSPRTGGYGYTF. The chain combines TRBV25-1 with TRBJ1-2, with TRBD1 identical over 10 bases. Trimming removed 5 bases from V and 5 bases from J; junction bases left unmatched: 5. Germline V gene sequence: CDR1 MGHDK, CDR2 SYGVNS. The CDR3 covers 14 residues.